This T cell receptor beta chain was sequenced for a study of blood T cell repertoires in COVID-19. At the level of the study: PBMCs, B-cell-depleted T cells, or T cells provided the cDNA or gDNA that made up the material.

Only in-frame clones appear in the TCRdb table, and some are missing; sequencing was by immunoSEQ multiplex PCR. This table has hundreds of thousands of clones, approximately 88% appearing once. V lost 6 bases and J lost 6; bases outside the gene matches: 5. CDR1 is SNHLY, CDR2 FYNNEI, per germline. This CDR3 has 13 residues. Sequencing was performed on PBMCs or T cells enriched from blood (not recorded which). J is TRBJ1-2 and V is TRBV2; 9 bases line up with TRBD1. This receptor was obtained from a middle-aged woman with acute COVID-19. DNA of the CDR3: TGTGCCAGCAGAGGGACAGGGAGTGATGGCTACACCTTC. Protein: CASRGTGSDGYTF. Variable domain in full (rest from reference TRBV2 and TRBJ1-2): EPEVTQTPSHQVTQMGQEVILRCVPISNHLYFYWYRQILGQKVEFLVSFYNNEISEKSEIFDDQFSVERPDGSNFTLKIRSTKLEDSAMYFCASRGTGSDGYTFGSGTRLTVV.